This TCR beta chain was retrieved from a study of control samples from healthy donors and cancer patients. Profiled with immunoSEQ multiplex PCR; TCRdb holds only in-frame clones, not every one. The table lists fewer than 300,000 clones, more than 65% of them singletons. Trimming stripped 1 base from V and 3 bases from J, with 7 bases between. The CDR3 runs 14 residues. Germline V CDR1 and CDR2: SGDLS, YYNGEE. This chain joins TRBV9 and TRBJ2-2; the D is unclear. The sample comprised PBMCs. The sequence was collected from a woman aged 60-75 years with lung cancer. The CDR3 DNA follows: TGTGCCAGCAGCGTAAACAGTTACACCGGGGAGCTGTTTTTT. This translates into CASSVNSYTGELFF.